These 5 T cell receptor beta chains came from one sample sequenced in a study of cytomegalovirus exposure and HLA in healthy donors. The PCR contained 60 Vbeta and 13 Jbeta primers. Data came from immunoSEQ multiplex PCR; TCRdb stores just in-frame clones and leaves some out. The table shows 84,000 or so clones, with approximately 80% occurring only once. Sequencing used PBMCs. The receptors come from a human donor in good health.

This clone was found a few times. V and J are TRBV19 and TRBJ2-7; D remains ambiguous. The CDR3 length is 13 residues. Trimming removed 5 bases from V and 0 bases from J, with 8 bases in between. Germline CDR1 LNHDA, CDR2 SQIVND (reference sequence). The CDR3 here is CASSPLVSYEQYF. The CDR3 DNA sequence: TGTGCCAGTAGTCCTCTCGTCTCCTACGAGCAGTACTTC.

V gene TRBV6-5 combines with J gene TRBJ2-4; 8 bases agree with TRBD1. CDR1 is MNHEY, CDR2 SVGAGI, per germline. V lost 0 bases, J lost 5 bases, and 6 bases stayed unmatched. The CDR3 consists of 16 residues. CDR3 region: CASSYSIGTGENIQYF. The CDR3 DNA reads as TGTGCCAGCAGTTACTCGATAGGGACAGGCGAAAACATTCAGTACTTC.

The rearrangement joins TRBV7-2 to TRBJ2-3; 9 bases align to TRBD2. The CDR3 spans 15 residues. Germline V CDR1 and CDR2: SGHTA, FQGNSA. Trimming at V came to 5 bases and at J to 4 bases, leaving 7 bases not matched to a gene. The chain's CDR3 is CASSPLAGAADTQYF. The DNA for the CDR3 is TGTGCCAGCAGCCCGTTAGCGGGGGCCGCAGATACGCAGTATTTT. Full variable domain (rest looked up from reference TRBV7-2 and TRBJ2-3): GAGVSQSPSNKVTEKGKDVELRCDPISGHTALYWYRQSLGQGLEFLIYFQGNSAPDKSGLPSDRFSAERTGGSVSTLTIQRTQQEDSAVYLCASSPLAGAADTQYFGPGTRLTVL.

This rearrangement joins TRBV11-3 to TRBJ2-2; D is perhaps TRBD2 (6 bases). CDR1 is SGHNT, CDR2 YENEEA, per germline. Trimming removed 5 bases from V and 0 bases from J, with 7 bases in between. The CDR3 extends over 14 amino acids. CDR3 DNA sequence: TGTGCCAGCAGCCGGACTACGAACACCGGGGAGCTGTTTTTT. Protein: CASSRTTNTGELFF.

This chain connects TRBV7-9 to TRBJ1-6, with D unresolved. The V gene lost 5 bases and the J gene lost 0 bases, with 8 bases spanning the gap. The CDR3 consists of 15 residues. The germline gives CDR1 SEHNR, CDR2 FQNEAQ (reference sequence). This CDR3 reads CASSPLNSYNSPLHF. CDR3 bases: TGTGCCAGCAGCCCACTAAACTCCTATAATTCACCCCTCCACTTT.